Here is one TCR beta chain with its context. No antigen is known for it. One junction end does not reproduce the germline sequence, and a read error may be involved. These data come from a study of T cell repertoires in aging, cancer and after chemotherapy. Study-wide results and caveats: In healthy donors, age-related TCR diversity loss mainly reflected lost richness. Lymphoid organ infiltration in hematological cancer patients may impair thymic emigration or peripheral T cell expansion. Age-matched healthy donors had significantly more diverse, less clonal blood TCR repertoires than untreated cancer patients.

Peripheral blood genomic DNA, not sorted cells or RNA, was the template. The CDR3 has 15 residues. Looked up from germline, CDR1 is GTSNPN and CDR2 is SVGIG (reference sequence). A mixed TRB-A/B primer pool amplified rearranged TRB by multiplex touch-down PCR. TCRdb reprocessed the multiplex PCR reads with MiXCR, giving one entry per CDR3 protein. This table holds about 13,000 distinct CDR3 sequences, approximately 27% found once. The V call is TRBV30, the J call TRBJ2-7; D perhaps matches TRBD2 (5 bases). Sequencing was done on a sample of blood. The sequence was collected from a human donor with a blood cancer. The CDR3 here is CAWSVFGMEVYKQYF. The CDR3 DNA is TGTGCCTGGAGTGTATTTGGGATGGAGGTCTACAAGCAGTACTTC.